This TCR beta chain was found in a study of blood T cell repertoires in COVID-19. Trimming cost V 4 bases and J 2 bases, with 27 bases left between them. This CDR3 contains 20 residues. Germline V gene lookup returns CDR1 MDHEN and CDR2 SYDVKM. The method was immunoSEQ multiplex PCR; TCRdb's version includes in-frame clones alone and lacks a portion of them. In the table there are a few hundred thousand clones, 70% to 90% of which are singletons. The gene calls are TRBV28 and TRBJ2-1; D is perhaps TRBD1 (6 bases). The sample consisted of peripheral blood. This receptor was identified in a human donor with COVID-19, enrolled during active disease. The donor label of this sample is uncertain. The CDR3 sequence: CASSSESFFGQLNPYNEQFF. CDR3 nucleotide sequence: TGTGCCAGCAGTTCAGAATCTTTTTTCGGACAGCTGAACCCCTACAATGAGCAGTTCTTC.